A selection of T cell receptor beta chains follows, all from one sample in a study of T-cell memory formation after mild COVID-19. One entry per CDR3 protein results from TCRdb running MiXCR on the 5' RACE reads. The table records 550,000 to 650,000 distinct CDR3 sequences, roughly 17% of them present only once. The source material was PBMCs or a T cell subset sorted from them (not recorded which). The receptors come from an adult woman who had mild COVID-19 (a few samples of this study predate the infection). Cell type and time point are not known. The CDR3 runs from the conserved cysteine through the conserved F or W. A D gene is named only where the DNA matches it firmly. Clone size is shown for a subset of rows, as once, few, many or a class of expanded clone.

D,V,J,size,CDR3,DNA
NA,TRBV12-3/TRBV12-4,TRBJ1-4,few,CASRQTGKGEKLFF,TGTGCCAGCAGACAAACAGGGAAGGGTGAAAAACTGTTTTTT
NA,TRBV30,TRBJ2-7,few,CAWDRGGRGYEQYF,TGTGCCTGGGATCGGGGGGGCAGGGGGTACGAGCAGTACTTC
TRBD1,TRBV5-6,TRBJ1-3,NA,CASSSGQAVTGNTIYF,TGTGCCAGCAGCTCGGGACAGGCGGTCACTGGAAACACCATATATTTT
NA,TRBV4-3,TRBJ2-7,NA,CASSPTRFAYEQYF,TGCGCCAGCAGCCCAACACGGTTTGCCTACGAGCAGTACTTC
TRBD1,TRBV29-1,TRBJ2-5,few,CSVAGDRGRKETQYF,TGCAGCGTTGCGGGGGACAGGGGGCGAAAAGAGACCCAGTACTTC
TRBD2,TRBV28,TRBJ2-4,NA,CATVGGRGAKNIQYF,TGTGCCACCGTCGGCGGGAGAGGGGCCAAAAACATTCAGTACTTC
TRBD2,TRBV7-2,TRBJ2-7,NA,CASSPRMTSGAAYEQYF,TGTGCCAGCAGCCCCCGGATGACTAGCGGGGCGGCCTACGAGCAGTACTTC
NA,TRBV15,TRBJ1-5,NA,CATSRGGRPQHF,TGTGCCACCAGCAGAGGGGGACGGCCCCAGCATTTT
NA,TRBV24-1,TRBJ2-2,few,CATGPAPNTGELFF,TGTGCCACCGGCCCCGCCCCGAACACCGGGGAGCTGTTTTTT
NA,TRBV11-2,TRBJ2-7,few,CASSSARLHEQYF,TGTGCCAGCAGCTCCGCCCGCCTCCACGAGCAGTACTTC
NA,TRBV5-8,TRBJ2-7,few,CASSRRTWEGEQYF,TGTGCCAGCAGCAGAAGGACATGGGAAGGCGAGCAGTACTTC
TRBD1,TRBV6-1,TRBJ1-1,few,CASSQGARTEAFF,TGTGCCAGCAGCCAGGGGGCTAGAACTGAAGCTTTCTTT
NA,TRBV7-9,TRBJ1-4,NA,CASSGRPKEGEKLFF,TGTGCCAGCAGCGGGAGACCTAAAGAGGGGGAAAAACTGTTTTTT
NA,TRBV12-5,TRBJ2-7,few,CASGFTYEQYF,TGTGCTAGTGGTTTTACCTACGAGCAGTACTTC
NA,TRBV30,TRBJ1-1,NA,CAWAAQTNTEAFF,TGTGCCTGGGCGGCCCAAACTAACACTGAAGCTTTCTTT
TRBD2,TRBV6-5,TRBJ2-1,few,CASSSESILAGDIHNEQFF,TGTGCCAGCAGTTCCGAATCGATACTAGCGGGAGATATCCACAATGAGCAGTTCTTC
NA,TRBV6-5,TRBJ2-7,few,CASRRTGTRRVSYEQYF,TGTGCCAGCAGGCGCACCGGGACACGTAGAGTCTCCTACGAGCAGTACTTC
TRBD2,TRBV6-5,TRBJ2-5,few,CASSYSFREGRETQYF,TGTGCCAGCAGTTACTCGTTCCGGGAGGGCCGAGAGACCCAGTACTTC
NA,TRBV7-9,TRBJ2-1,NA,CASSFLMGPSSYNEQFF,TGTGCCAGCAGCTTCCTAATGGGCCCGAGCTCCTACAATGAGCAGTTCTTC
NA,TRBV7-2,TRBJ2-1,few,CASSRYDRSYNEQFF,TGTGCCAGCAGCCGTTATGACAGGTCCTACAATGAGCAGTTCTTC
NA,TRBV4-1,TRBJ2-3,few,CASSPFGTQGDTQYF,TGCGCCAGCAGCCCCTTCGGGACTCAGGGGGATACGCAGTATTTT
TRBD2,TRBV19,TRBJ2-2,NA,CASRTGGANTGELFF,TGTGCCAGTAGAACCGGGGGGGCGAACACCGGGGAGCTGTTTTTT
NA,TRBV24-1,TRBJ1-2,few,CATFQGGYGYTF,TGTGCCACCTTTCAAGGGGGCTATGGCTACACCTTC
TRBD2,TRBV20-1,TRBJ2-7,NA,CSAGGLSGGEQYF,TGCAGTGCTGGGGGACTATCGGGAGGCGAGCAGTACTTC
NA,TRBV7-9,TRBJ2-5,few,CASSSSGSWSDETQYF,TGTGCCAGCAGCTCGTCAGGGTCATGGTCGGATGAGACCCAGTACTTC
NA,TRBV12-3/TRBV12-4,TRBJ2-7,many,CASSSSSRTYEQYF,TGTGCCAGCAGTTCAAGCTCGAGAACCTACGAGCAGTACTTC
NA,TRBV5-4,TRBJ1-4,few,CASSSNRAVNEKLFF,TGTGCCAGCAGCAGCAACAGGGCGGTTAATGAAAAACTGTTTTTT
NA,TRBV5-1,TRBJ2-3,few,CASSLVGLGHTDTQYF,TGCGCCAGCAGCTTGGTCGGCTTGGGGCACACAGATACGCAGTATTTT
TRBD2,TRBV6-5,TRBJ2-3,few,CASSYSFWGGTSSTDTQYF,TGTGCCAGCAGTTACTCGTTTTGGGGAGGGACTAGCAGCACAGATACGCAGTATTTT
TRBD1,TRBV5-5,TRBJ2-1,few,CASSPPGQEQFF,TGTGCCAGCAGCCCCCCGGGACAGGAGCAGTTCTTC
NA,TRBV29-1,TRBJ1-5,NA,CSVGDGNNQPQHF,TGCAGCGTTGGGGACGGAAACAATCAGCCCCAGCATTTT
NA,TRBV15,TRBJ2-7,few,CATSRDPGSPYEQYF,TGTGCCACCAGCAGAGACCCGGGCTCCCCTTACGAGCAGTACTTC
TRBD2,TRBV10-3,TRBJ2-7,NA,CAIKLAGVGEQYF,TGTGCCATCAAACTAGCGGGAGTCGGCGAGCAGTACTTC
NA,TRBV5-1,TRBJ2-7,few,CASSSAVTSEEQYF,TGCGCCAGCAGCTCGGCGGTTACGTCTGAGGAGCAGTACTTC
NA,TRBV7-9,TRBJ1-4,NA,CASSLERVNEKLFF,TGTGCCAGCAGCTTGGAGCGGGTTAATGAAAAACTGTTTTTT
TRBD1,TRBV30,TRBJ2-7,NA,CAWSMDRLGDSYEQYF,TGTGCCTGGAGTATGGACAGGTTGGGGGACTCCTACGAGCAGTACTTC
TRBD1,TRBV12-3/TRBV12-4,TRBJ1-4,NA,CASSYRQGGNEKLFF,TGTGCCAGCAGTTACCGACAGGGGGGGAATGAAAAACTGTTTTTT
NA,TRBV7-6,TRBJ2-7,NA,CASSFRKDEQYF,TGTGCCAGCAGCTTCCGGAAGGACGAGCAGTACTTC
NA,TRBV15,TRBJ2-2,few,CATSRVVTAGELFF,TGTGCCACCAGCAGGGTGGTAACTGCCGGGGAGCTGTTTTTT
NA,TRBV6-5,TRBJ2-3,NA,CASSDGPPTDTQYF,TGTGCCAGCAGCGACGGGCCCCCCACAGATACGCAGTATTTT
TRBD1,TRBV7-8,TRBJ2-2,few,CASPGQGRTGELFF,TGTGCCAGCCCTGGACAGGGGCGCACCGGGGAGCTGTTTTTT
TRBD1,TRBV7-2,TRBJ1-1,NA,CASSLQTGGVNTEAFF,TGTGCCAGCAGCTTACAGACAGGGGGCGTGAACACTGAAGCTTTCTTT
NA,TRBV9,TRBJ1-5,few,CASSVDSGDVPQHF,TGTGCCAGCAGCGTAGATTCAGGTGATGTGCCCCAGCATTTT
TRBD2,TRBV6-1,TRBJ2-1,few,CASSEEGLAGYSSYNEQFF,TGTGCCAGCAGTGAAGAGGGACTAGCGGGGTATAGCTCCTACAATGAGCAGTTCTTC
NA,TRBV20-1,TRBJ1-1,few,CSAPMNTEAFF,TGCAGTGCTCCAATGAACACTGAAGCTTTCTTT
NA,TRBV7-8,TRBJ2-1,NA,CASSSTLNEQFF,TGTGCCAGCAGCTCCACATTGAATGAGCAGTTCTTC
NA,TRBV5-1,TRBJ1-1,NA,CASSSGLEAFF,TGCGCCAGCAGCTCGGGCCTTGAAGCTTTCTTT
NA,TRBV7-2,TRBJ2-4,many,CASSSGAQNIQYF,TGTGCCAGCAGCTCGGGGGCCCAAAACATTCAGTACTTC
TRBD1,TRBV9,TRBJ1-1,few,CASSVGTGLNTEAFF,TGTGCCAGCAGCGTCGGGACAGGGCTGAACACTGAAGCTTTCTTT
NA,TRBV6-1,TRBJ2-7,NA,CASSEATGEGDEQYF,TGTGCCAGCAGTGAAGCGACAGGAGAGGGGGACGAGCAGTACTTC
NA,TRBV12-3/TRBV12-4,TRBJ1-3,NA,CASSLRQERNTIYF,TGTGCCAGCAGTCTCCGACAGGAGAGAAACACCATATATTTT
TRBD1,TRBV15,TRBJ2-1,NA,CATSRDRGLFYNEQFF,TGTGCCACCAGCAGGGACAGGGGGCTGTTCTACAATGAGCAGTTCTTC
NA,TRBV2,TRBJ2-6,few,CASTPSSGANVLTF,TGTGCCAGCACCCCGAGCTCTGGGGCCAACGTCCTGACTTTC